The rows below give T cell receptor beta chains drawn from one sample of a study of cytomegalovirus exposure and HLA in healthy donors. Sequencing used immunoSEQ multiplex PCR; TCRdb keeps in-frame clones, though not all of them. The profile shows some 160,000 clones, roughly 80% of them singletons. The material sequenced was PBMCs. Receptors originate from a male donor in good health and CMV-seropositive. CDR3s include the opening cysteine and the closing phenylalanine or tryptophan. D genes are given only for firm matches. For some rows the clone size is stated as once, few or many, or as a class when expanded; others skip it.

clone size: NA; V gene: TRBV5-4; D gene: NA; J gene: TRBJ1-1; CDR3 DNA: TGTGCCAGCAGCTTGGCCGACGTAAGGGGTATAGAAGCTTTCTTT; CDR3 protein: CASSLADVRGIEAFF
clone size: NA; V gene: TRBV19; D gene: TRBD2; J gene: TRBJ2-7; CDR3 DNA: TGTGCCAGTAGTTGGACTAGCGGGGACTACGAGCAGTACTTC; CDR3 protein: CASSWTSGDYEQYF
clone size: NA; V gene: TRBV4-1; D gene: NA; J gene: TRBJ2-2; CDR3 DNA: TGCGCCAGCAGCCAAGATATGGGGGCCACCGGGGAGCTGTTTTTT; CDR3 protein: CASSQDMGATGELFF
clone size: NA; V gene: TRBV9; D gene: TRBD1; J gene: TRBJ1-1; CDR3 DNA: TGTGCCAGCAGCCCGACCTTAGGACAGGGGACTGAAGCTTTCTTT; CDR3 protein: CASSPTLGQGTEAFF
clone size: NA; V gene: TRBV9; D gene: NA; J gene: TRBJ1-1; CDR3 DNA: TGTGCCAGCAGCGTACAGGGTGCCACTGAAGCTTTCTTT; CDR3 protein: CASSVQGATEAFF
clone size: NA; V gene: TRBV5-1; D gene: TRBD1; J gene: TRBJ2-2; CDR3 DNA: TGCGCCAGCAGGACCGGGACAGGGGGTCTTGGGGAGCTGTTTTTT; CDR3 protein: CASRTGTGGLGELFF
clone size: NA; V gene: TRBV30; D gene: NA; J gene: TRBJ2-3; CDR3 DNA: TGTGCCTGGAGTGTACTTTCAGGAACTAGCACAGATACGCAGTATTTT; CDR3 protein: CAWSVLSGTSTDTQYF
clone size: NA; V gene: TRBV5-1; D gene: TRBD1; J gene: TRBJ2-7; CDR3 DNA: TGCGCCAGCAGCTCAGGGACAGGGGGCGAGCAGTACTTC; CDR3 protein: CASSSGTGGEQYF
clone size: NA; V gene: TRBV7-2; D gene: TRBD1; J gene: TRBJ1-2; CDR3 DNA: TGTGCCAGCAGTTCCGGACAGGGAGCCTATGGCTACACCTTC; CDR3 protein: CASSSGQGAYGYTF
clone size: NA; V gene: TRBV28; D gene: NA; J gene: TRBJ2-1; CDR3 DNA: TGTGCCAGCAGGCCCGGGAGTAAGTACAATGAGCAGTTCTTC; CDR3 protein: CASRPGSKYNEQFF
clone size: NA; V gene: TRBV7-2; D gene: NA; J gene: TRBJ2-1; CDR3 DNA: TGTGCCAGCAGTCCGAGAGGGGGGGGCAACCGTGAGCAGTTCTTC; CDR3 protein: CASSPRGGGNREQFF
clone size: NA; V gene: TRBV18; D gene: TRBD1; J gene: TRBJ1-2; CDR3 DNA: TGTGCCAGCTCCTATGGGACAGGGTTTTCTGGCTACACCTTC; CDR3 protein: CASSYGTGFSGYTF
clone size: NA; V gene: TRBV27; D gene: TRBD1; J gene: TRBJ2-7; CDR3 DNA: TGTGCCAGCAGTTTGACAGGGTTGGGGTCCTACGAGCAGTACTTC; CDR3 protein: CASSLTGLGSYEQYF
clone size: NA; V gene: TRBV10-1; D gene: NA; J gene: TRBJ2-5; CDR3 DNA: TGCGCCAGCAGCCCCGGGACTAGGGGGCGAACCCAGTACTTC; CDR3 protein: CASSPGTRGRTQYF
clone size: NA; V gene: TRBV5-1; D gene: NA; J gene: TRBJ1-4; CDR3 DNA: TGCGCCAGCAGCATGGTGGACCAGGGTGTCGAAAAACTGTTTTTT; CDR3 protein: CASSMVDQGVEKLFF
clone size: NA; V gene: TRBV21-1; D gene: NA; J gene: TRBJ2-7; CDR3 DNA: TGTGCCAGCAGCCCCAAAGGACAGGGAAACTACGAGCAGTACTTC; CDR3 protein: CASSPKGQGNYEQYF
clone size: NA; V gene: TRBV5-1; D gene: NA; J gene: TRBJ2-6; CDR3 DNA: TGCGCCAGCAAGGCAGGGTCGGACGGGGGGGCCAACGTCCTGACTTTC; CDR3 protein: CASKAGSDGGANVLTF
clone size: once; V gene: TRBV18; D gene: NA; J gene: TRBJ2-2; CDR3 DNA: TGTGCCAGCTCACCGCTGGACTTGAAAGGCACCGGGGAGCTGTTTTTT; CDR3 protein: CASSPLDLKGTGELFF
clone size: few; V gene: TRBV9; D gene: NA; J gene: TRBJ1-1; CDR3 DNA: TGTGCCAGCAGCCCCCACGGGACACCGAACACTGAAGCTTTCTTT; CDR3 protein: CASSPHGTPNTEAFF
clone size: few; V gene: TRBV19; D gene: TRBD1; J gene: TRBJ1-2; CDR3 DNA: TGTGCCAGTAGTATAATGGCAGGGGGACATGGCTACACCTTC; CDR3 protein: CASSIMAGGHGYTF
clone size: NA; V gene: TRBV10-1; D gene: TRBD2; J gene: TRBJ2-7; CDR3 DNA: TGCGCCAGCTCACCCAGCGGGGCAGTCTACGAGCAGTACTTC; CDR3 protein: CASSPSGAVYEQYF
clone size: NA; V gene: TRBV20-1; D gene: NA; J gene: TRBJ1-2; CDR3 DNA: TGCAGTGTTAGGGAGGTGAAGGGCTACACCTTC; CDR3 protein: CSVREVKGYTF
clone size: NA; V gene: TRBV2; D gene: NA; J gene: TRBJ1-1; CDR3 DNA: TGTGCCAGCAGGGAGGAGGGAATGAACACTGAAGCTTTCTTT; CDR3 protein: CASREEGMNTEAFF
clone size: NA; V gene: TRBV15; D gene: NA; J gene: TRBJ2-3; CDR3 DNA: TGTGCCACCAGCATACAGGCAGCAGTCCCAGATACGCAGTATTTT; CDR3 protein: CATSIQAAVPDTQYF
clone size: NA; V gene: TRBV7-6; D gene: TRBD1; J gene: TRBJ1-3; CDR3 DNA: TGTGCCAGCAGCTACACTTCAGGGGGCTCTGGAAACACCATATATTTT; CDR3 protein: CASSYTSGGSGNTIYF
clone size: NA; V gene: TRBV5-4; D gene: NA; J gene: TRBJ1-2; CDR3 DNA: TGTGCCAGCAGTCCCATGGGAACAGGGTATTATGGCTACACCTTC; CDR3 protein: CASSPMGTGYYGYTF
clone size: NA; V gene: TRBV30; D gene: NA; J gene: TRBJ2-3; CDR3 DNA: TGTGCCTGGAAAGGCGGGAGCACAGATACGCAGTATTTT; CDR3 protein: CAWKGGSTDTQYF
clone size: NA; V gene: TRBV5-1; D gene: NA; J gene: TRBJ1-4; CDR3 DNA: TGCGCCAGCAGCCTCCGGATGAAGGGGGAAGGGGAAAAACTGTTTTTT; CDR3 protein: CASSLRMKGEGEKLFF
clone size: once; V gene: TRBV5-6; D gene: NA; J gene: TRBJ1-5; CDR3 DNA: TGTGCCAGCAGCTCCGCAGGGCCTAATCAGCCCCAGCATTTT; CDR3 protein: CASSSAGPNQPQHF
clone size: NA; V gene: TRBV7-9; D gene: TRBD1; J gene: TRBJ1-5; CDR3 DNA: TGTGCCAGCAGCTTTGGGACAGCATATAGCAATCAGCCCCAGCATTTT; CDR3 protein: CASSFGTAYSNQPQHF
clone size: NA; V gene: TRBV5-6; D gene: TRBD1; J gene: TRBJ2-4; CDR3 DNA: TGTGCCAGCAGCCACAGGGGAAAAAACATTCAGTACTTC; CDR3 protein: CASSHRGKNIQYF
clone size: NA; V gene: TRBV5-1; D gene: NA; J gene: TRBJ1-1; CDR3 DNA: TGCGCCAGCAGCTACGTACCGCAGGGAAGCGCTGAAGCTTTCTTT; CDR3 protein: CASSYVPQGSAEAFF
clone size: NA; V gene: TRBV11-3; D gene: TRBD1; J gene: TRBJ2-6; CDR3 DNA: TGTGCCAGCAGCTTAGGGGGGACAGGCGGCAGGGCCAACGTCCTGACTTTC; CDR3 protein: CASSLGGTGGRANVLTF
clone size: NA; V gene: TRBV9; D gene: TRBD1; J gene: TRBJ2-7; CDR3 DNA: TGTGCCAGCAGCGTAGCTGGGACAGGGGGACCCTACGAGCAGTACTTC; CDR3 protein: CASSVAGTGGPYEQYF
clone size: NA; V gene: TRBV6-6; D gene: NA; J gene: TRBJ1-2; CDR3 DNA: TGTGCCAGCAGTTACCAGGGTGGCTACACCTTC; CDR3 protein: CASSYQGGYTF
clone size: NA; V gene: TRBV2; D gene: TRBD1; J gene: TRBJ1-1; CDR3 DNA: TGTGCCAGCTTACAGGGGTTCAACACTGAAGCTTTCTTT; CDR3 protein: CASLQGFNTEAFF
clone size: NA; V gene: TRBV15; D gene: TRBD1; J gene: TRBJ2-6; CDR3 DNA: TGTGCCACCAGCCGGGACAGGGGAATCTCTGGGGCCAACGTCCTGACTTTC; CDR3 protein: CATSRDRGISGANVLTF
clone size: NA; V gene: TRBV10-3; D gene: NA; J gene: TRBJ2-3; CDR3 DNA: TGTGCCATCAGCCCGCGAATCACAGATACGCAGTATTTT; CDR3 protein: CAISPRITDTQYF
clone size: few; V gene: TRBV28; D gene: TRBD1; J gene: TRBJ2-7; CDR3 DNA: TGTGCCAGCAGTCAGGGGGCGCGGGGCGAGCAGTACTTC; CDR3 protein: CASSQGARGEQYF
clone size: NA; V gene: TRBV9; D gene: TRBD1; J gene: TRBJ2-5; CDR3 DNA: TGTGCCAGCAGCGTAGGGGGCAGGGGGCTAGGAGAGACCCAGTACTTC; CDR3 protein: CASSVGGRGLGETQYF
clone size: NA; V gene: TRBV19; D gene: NA; J gene: TRBJ1-3; CDR3 DNA: TGTGCCAGCTCAACTACACCTGGAAACACCATATATTTT; CDR3 protein: CASSTTPGNTIYF
clone size: NA; V gene: TRBV19; D gene: NA; J gene: TRBJ1-4; CDR3 DNA: TGTGCCAGTAGTATAGGTGGGGCGCGGGGTGAAAAACTGTTTTTT; CDR3 protein: CASSIGGARGEKLFF